Below are 17 T cell receptor beta chains sequenced from a single sample in a study of T cell responses to AZD1222 COVID-19 vaccine. The protocol was immunoSEQ multiplex PCR, while the TCRdb copy is restricted to in-frame clones and leaves out a portion. The table lists under 85,000 clones, approximately 86% of them singletons. Source: peripheral blood, taken on day 0 of MenACWY control vaccination. The receptor set was obtained from an adult in good health.

This clone has just one count. The chain recombines TRBV30 with TRBJ2-3; the D gene is possibly TRBD1 (5 bases). Germline V gene lookup returns CDR1 GTSNPN and CDR2 SVGIG (reference sequence). Trimming left V 0 bases short and J 5 bases short, with 21 bases between. The CDR3 is made up of 17 amino acids. The CDR3 sequence is CAWSVRSGHLRIDTQYF. The DNA for the CDR3 is TGTGCCTGGAGTGTACGATCCGGACACCTACGTATAGATACGCAGTATTTT. Full variable domain (rest looked up from reference TRBV30 and TRBJ2-3): SQTIHQWPATLVQPVGSPLSLECTVEGTSNPNLYWYRQAAGRGLQLLFYSVGIGQISSEVPQNLSASRPQDRQFILSSKKLLLSDSGFYLCAWSVRSGHLRIDTQYFGPGTRLTVL.

The chain combines TRBV5-4 with TRBJ2-3; a possible D gene is TRBD2 (6 bases). V lost 2 bases, J lost 3 bases, and 13 bases lay in between. Germline V CDR1 and CDR2: SGHNT, YYREEE (reference sequence). There are 15 residues in the CDR3. CDR3 residues: CASSFGTPGTDTQYF. CDR3 bases: TGTGCCAGCAGCTTCGGGACTCCTGGGACAGATACGCAGTATTTT.

The chain uses TRBV5-4 and TRBJ1-1, with D possibly matching TRBD1 (6 bases). The CDR3 has 15 residues. The germline V and J ends were trimmed by 0 bases and 1 base, with 10 bases remaining between them. Germline V gene data show CDR1 as SGHNT and CDR2 as YYREEE (reference sequence). CDR3 sequence reads: CASSLDKTGNTEAFF. DNA of the CDR3: TGTGCCAGCAGCTTGGATAAGACAGGGAACACTGAAGCTTTCTTT.

The chain is built from TRBV5-8 and TRBJ2-7; no clear D. CDR1 is SGHTS, CDR2 YDEGEE, per germline. The V end lost 6 bases, the J end lost 0 bases, and 7 bases lay between the germline ends. The CDR3 runs 12 residues. CDR3 nucleotide sequence: TGTGCCAGCATAGGAGCCTCCTACGAGCAGTACTTC. It codes for CASIGASYEQYF.

The gene calls are TRBV6-5 and TRBJ1-1; TRBD1 is a possible D gene (6 bases). Trimming removed 7 bases at V and 2 bases at J, with 17 bases between. Looked up from germline, CDR1 is MNHEY and CDR2 is SVGAGI. CDR3 size: 15 residues. The CDR3 sequence is CASIEVPGDNTEAFF. The CDR3 nucleotides read TGTGCCAGCATCGAAGTGCCAGGGGACAACACTGAAGCTTTCTTT.

The chain links TRBV5-5 to TRBJ2-5; TRBD1 is a possible D gene (6 bases). The germline CDR1 and CDR2 sequences are SGHKS and YYEKEE (reference sequence). V lost 5 bases and J lost 2, with 16 bases in between. The CDR3 extends over 15 amino acids. The CDR3 spells CASSVDGGLQETQYF. CDR3 coding DNA: TGTGCCAGCAGTGTGGATGGGGGCCTTCAAGAGACCCAGTACTTC.

J is TRBJ1-3 and V is TRBV5-5; D not resolved. Trimming took off 4 bases at V and 7 bases at J, with 21 bases between the two ends. The CDR3 extends over 16 amino acids. From germline, CDR1 is SGHKS and CDR2 YYEKEE (reference sequence). CDR3 nucleotides: TGTGCCAGCAGCCCCGGGAGTTCTACTCTGAGGAACACCATATATTTT. This encodes CASSPGSSTLRNTIYF.

The V call is TRBV27, the J call TRBJ1-1, with TRBD1 as a possible D gene (5 bases). CDR3 length: 13 residues. The V end was cut by 3 bases, the J end by 1 base, with 6 bases between. The germline CDR1 and CDR2 sequences are MNHEY and SMNVEV (reference sequence). The CDR3 sequence: CASSFGGNTEAFF. The CDR3 DNA reads as TGTGCCAGCAGTTTTGGGGGGAACACTGAAGCTTTCTTT.

The chain is built from TRBV6-1 and TRBJ2-1; no firm D call. The CDR3 extends over 16 amino acids. The ends were cut back, 0 bases at V and 0 bases at J, with 9 bases in the middle. The germline V gene has CDR1 MNHNS and CDR2 SASEGT. The CDR3 DNA reads TGTGCCAGCAGTGAAGCGGGTCCTGGCTCCTACAATGAGCAGTTCTTC. Translating gives CASSEAGPGSYNEQFF.

The V call is TRBV9, the J call TRBJ2-5; D may be TRBD1 (7 bases). The CDR3 spans 15 residues. Germline V gene lookup returns CDR1 SGDLS and CDR2 YYNGEE. Trimming left V 4 bases short and J 9 bases short, with 22 bases between. The CDR3 loop reads CASSPRDSTIGSQYF. CDR3 in DNA: TGTGCCAGCAGCCCGCGGGACAGCACCATAGGGTCCCAGTACTTC.

This clone showed up just once. V gene TRBV27 combines with J gene TRBJ1-4, with 9 bases matching TRBD1. CDR1 and CDR2 from the germline V gene are MNHEY and SMNVEV (reference sequence). CDR3 length equals 14 residues. Losses at the gene ends were 5 bases for V and 8 bases for J; bases not matched to a gene: 6. CDR3 sequence reads: CASSLGTGTEKLFF. The CDR3 DNA reads TGTGCCAGCAGTCTCGGGACAGGGACAGAAAAACTGTTTTTT.

This chain links TRBV5-6 with TRBJ1-1, with D perhaps TRBD1 (5 bases). The CDR3 consists of 13 residues. V dropped 4 bases and J dropped 10 bases, with 17 bases sitting between them. Germline V lookup: CDR1 SGHDT, CDR2 YYEEEE. As DNA, the CDR3 is TGTGCCAGCAGCCTAGGGGACGGGGTTGGAGCTTTCTTT. Its translation: CASSLGDGVGAFF.

The rearrangement joins TRBV13 to TRBJ2-3; no reliable D call. The CDR3 loop spans 13 amino acids. The germline V and J ends were trimmed by 1 base and 3 bases, with 5 bases remaining between them. From germline, CDR1 is PRHDT and CDR2 FYEKMQ (reference sequence). CDR3 sequence reads: CASSLVRTDTQYF. The CDR3 coding sequence is TGTGCCAGCAGCTTAGTCCGGACAGATACGCAGTATTTT.

The V call is TRBV7-2, the J call TRBJ2-2; the match to TRBD1 covers 8 bases. The CDR3 length is 16 residues. Per germline, CDR1 SGHTA and CDR2 FQGNSA. The V gene end was trimmed by 4 bases and the J gene end by 6 bases; junction bases not matched to a gene: 10. DNA of the CDR3: TGTGCCAGCAGCTCCCACGCGACAGGGGTTGCCGGGGAGCTGTTTTTT. Translation gives CASSSHATGVAGELFF. The variable domain in full, completed from reference TRBV7-2 and TRBJ2-2, reads GAGVSQSPSNKVTEKGKDVELRCDPISGHTALYWYRQSLGQGLEFLIYFQGNSAPDKSGLPSDRFSAERTGGSVSTLTIQRTQQEDSAVYLCASSSHATGVAGELFFGEGSRLTVL.

V is TRBV25-1 and J is TRBJ2-3, with 11 nucleotides matching TRBD1. Germline lookup yields CDR1 MGHDK and CDR2 SYGVNS. With 6 bases clipped from V and 4 bases from J, the junction kept 3 bases outside the gene matches. The length of the CDR3 is 14 residues. CDR3 bases: TGTGCCAGCAGGTGGACAGGGGGCGCAGATACGCAGTATTTT. Translation gives CASRWTGGADTQYF. The variable domain in full, with the rest retrieved from reference TRBV25-1 and TRBJ2-3, is EADIYQTPRYLVIGTGKKITLECSQTMGHDKMYWYQQDPGMELHLIHYSYGVNSTEKGDLSSESTVSRIRTEHFPLTLESARPSHTSQYLCASRWTGGADTQYFGPGTRLTVL.

The rearrangement uses TRBV18 and TRBJ2-3; 9 bases line up with TRBD2. This CDR3 is 15 amino acids long. Germline V gives CDR1 KGHSH, CDR2 LQKENI. The J segment lost 10 bases and the V segment lost 0 bases, leaving 8 bases of the junction unmatched. The DNA for the CDR3 is TGTGCCAGCTCACCACCTAGCGGGGGTGACGGGCCGCAGTATTTT. Its translation: CASSPPSGGDGPQYF.

This sequence joins TRBV7-9 and TRBJ2-3, with 9 positions matching TRBD2. The length of the CDR3 is 15 residues. CDR1 is SEHNR, CDR2 FQNEAQ, per germline (reference sequence). Trimming removed 5 bases from V and 3 bases from J; junction bases left unmatched: 6. CDR3 sequence: CASSPGGGATDTQYF. Written as DNA, the CDR3 is TGTGCCAGCAGCCCCGGCGGGGGGGCGACAGATACGCAGTATTTT.